This T cell receptor (beta chain) was documented in a study of T cells in Graves' hyperthyroidism and ophthalmopathy. Study-wide results and caveats: Also found in blood were most expanded thyroid clonotypes above 0.001.

There were TCR beta CDR3 regions amplified from RNA transcripts. The HTBI primer set was used in a first-round RT-PCR of the TCR CDR3. Using its own MiXCR run on the multiplex PCR reads, TCRdb lists one record per CDR3 protein. The sample lists about 600,000 distinct CDR3 sequences, approximately 15% seen once, with approximately 6.4% in the top ten. On the basis of clinical symptoms, serum thyroxine and TRAb, thyroid ultrasound and orbital computed tomography, diagnoses were made. This clonotype has at least ten counts. The target antigen is unknown. The V gene end was trimmed by 3 bases and the J gene end by 6 bases; junction bases not matched to a gene: 8. Germline CDR1 is SNHLY and CDR2 is FYNNEI. This CDR3 spans 14 amino acids.

Material: blood. The chain uses TRBV2 and TRBJ2-7, with 7 bases identical to TRBD1. The TCR originated in a woman younger than 30 with Graves' ophthalmopathy. CDR3 coding DNA: TGTGCCAGCAGTGAGGCCGGGACAGCGACCGAGCAGTACTTC. Encoded protein: CASSEAGTATEQYF.